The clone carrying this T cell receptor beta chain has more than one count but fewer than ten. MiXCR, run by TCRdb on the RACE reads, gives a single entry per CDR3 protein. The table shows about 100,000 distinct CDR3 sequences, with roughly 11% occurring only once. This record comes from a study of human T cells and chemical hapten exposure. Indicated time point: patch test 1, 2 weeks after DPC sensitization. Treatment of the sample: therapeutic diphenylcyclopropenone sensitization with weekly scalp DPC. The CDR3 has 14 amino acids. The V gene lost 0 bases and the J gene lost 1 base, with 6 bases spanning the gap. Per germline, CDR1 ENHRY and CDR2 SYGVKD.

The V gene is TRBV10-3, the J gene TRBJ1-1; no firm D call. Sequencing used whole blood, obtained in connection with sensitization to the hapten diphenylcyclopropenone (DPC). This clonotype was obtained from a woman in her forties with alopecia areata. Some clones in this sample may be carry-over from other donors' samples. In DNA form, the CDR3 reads TGTGCCATCAGTGAGTCAGGCAAGAACACTGAAGCTTTCTTT. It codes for CAISESGKNTEAFF.